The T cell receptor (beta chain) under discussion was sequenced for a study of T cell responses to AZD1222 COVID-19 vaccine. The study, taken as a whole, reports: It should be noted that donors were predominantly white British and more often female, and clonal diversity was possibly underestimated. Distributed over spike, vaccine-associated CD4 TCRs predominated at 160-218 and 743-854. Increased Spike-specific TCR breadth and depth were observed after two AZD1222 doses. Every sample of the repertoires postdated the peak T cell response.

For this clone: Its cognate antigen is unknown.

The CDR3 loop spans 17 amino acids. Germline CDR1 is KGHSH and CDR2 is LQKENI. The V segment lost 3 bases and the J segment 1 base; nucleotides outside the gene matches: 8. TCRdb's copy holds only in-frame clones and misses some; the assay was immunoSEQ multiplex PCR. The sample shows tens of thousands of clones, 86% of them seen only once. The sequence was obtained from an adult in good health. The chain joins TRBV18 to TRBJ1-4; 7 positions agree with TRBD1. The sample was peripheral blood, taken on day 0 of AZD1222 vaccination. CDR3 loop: CASSPYRGRGTNEKLFF. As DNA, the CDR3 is TGTGCCAGCTCACCTTACAGGGGTCGAGGAACTAATGAAAAACTGTTTTTT.